This T cell receptor beta chain is drawn from a study of shared clonotypes between healthy human individuals. For the study at large: CD4 naive cells filled three plates per donor, CD4 memory three, CD8 naive two and CD8 memory one.

Naive CD4+ cells were CD45RA-selected; the remaining cells were memory. Points from the study as a whole: An anticipated effect of sequencing depth on clonotype sharing among donors was recognized. The four-donor shared clonotypes exceeded non-shared clonotypes in generation probability, with non-shared ones scoring lower.

Turning to this clone: Its antigen is undetermined.

Using immunoSEQ multiplex PCR, the repertoire was profiled, and TCRdb retains in-frame clones only, with some absent. The data contain more than 2 million clones, approximately 96% of them seen just once; the ten biggest clones take up less than 0.15%. This TCR was recovered from a man aged 18-30 years in good health. Sequenced: naive CD4+ T cells sorted from blood. Subset denoted: CD45RA+ positively selected.

The CDR3 is CASSYSSPSGKGEQFF. In DNA form, the CDR3 reads TGTGCCAGCAGTTACTCATCCCCTAGCGGGAAGGGTGAGCAGTTCTTC. This chain links TRBV6-5 with TRBJ2-1; 9 nucleotides agree with TRBD2. This CDR3 comprises 16 residues. V dropped 0 bases and J dropped 9; count of bases not matched to a gene: 9. In germline, CDR1 is MNHEY, CDR2 SVGAGI.